Listed below are T cell receptor beta chains from one sample, sequenced in a study of cytomegalovirus exposure and HLA in healthy donors. TCRdb keeps only in-frame clones here, not all; method: immunoSEQ multiplex PCR. The sample yields fewer than 200,000 clones, 91% seen once. Sequenced: PBMCs. Receptor source: a young woman in good health and CMV-seropositive. Each CDR3 is given with its conserved first and last residue. A D gene is named only where the DNA matches it firmly. Expanded clones get a size class; other rows say once, few or many, or leave the size out.

>.|once|TRBJ1-1|TRBV9
CASSAENTEAFF
TGTGCCAGCAGCGCAGAGAACACTGAAGCTTTCTTT
>.|.|TRBJ1-2|TRBV5-4
CASSTGGGARYGYTF
TGTGCCAGCAGCACCGGAGGGGGGGCTCGCTATGGCTACACCTTC
>.|.|TRBJ1-6|TRBV5-1
CASSLVSPSSSYNSPLHF
TGCGCCAGCAGCTTAGTATCCCCATCGAGCTCCTATAATTCACCCCTCCACTTT
>.|.|TRBJ2-3|TRBV6-6
CASSYYSTDTQYF
TGTGCCAGCAGTTACTACTCAACAGATACGCAGTATTTT
>TRBD2|.|TRBJ2-2|TRBV2
CASRKGLAGGPAGELFF
TGTGCCAGCAGAAAGGGACTAGCGGGGGGGCCGGCCGGGGAGCTGTTTTTT
>.|few|TRBJ2-7|TRBV11-3
CASSSTTGLEQYF
TGTGCCAGCAGCTCCACGACAGGTCTGGAGCAGTACTTC
>.|.|TRBJ1-6|TRBV7-6
CASSFSRDGGYNSPLHF
TGTGCCAGCAGCTTTTCCAGGGACGGGGGATATAATTCACCCCTCCACTTT
>TRBD1|.|TRBJ2-7|TRBV27
CASSPTQTGNEQYF
TGTGCCAGCAGTCCAACCCAGACAGGGAACGAGCAGTACTTC
>.|.|TRBJ2-1|TRBV10-3
CAISEAGYNEQFF
TGTGCCATCAGTGAGGCAGGGTACAATGAGCAGTTCTTC
>TRBD1|.|TRBJ2-4|TRBV18
CASSPQTGENIQYF
TGTGCCAGCTCACCACAGACAGGGGAAAACATTCAGTACTTC
>TRBD1|.|TRBJ1-5|TRBV6-6
CASGTANQPQHF
TGTGCCAGCGGGACAGCCAATCAGCCCCAGCATTTT
>.|.|TRBJ1-2|TRBV6-1
CASTLTRVNYGYTF
TGTGCCAGCACCCTTACCCGGGTTAACTATGGCTACACCTTC
>TRBD2|.|TRBJ2-1|TRBV7-2
CASSSQTSGASNEQFF
TGTGCCAGCAGCTCTCAGACTAGCGGAGCTTCGAATGAGCAGTTCTTC
>TRBD1|.|TRBJ2-7|TRBV27
CASSYSGTGIYEQYF
TGTGCCAGCAGTTATTCCGGGACAGGGATTTACGAGCAGTACTTC
>TRBD2|.|TRBJ2-7|TRBV7-3
CASSATRETYF
TGTGCCAGCAGCGCGACGCGGGAGACGTACTTC
>TRBD2|.|TRBJ2-5|TRBV10-2
CASSDWPSGGAETQYF
TGCGCCAGCAGTGACTGGCCTAGCGGGGGGGCCGAGACCCAGTACTTC
>TRBD1|.|TRBJ1-4|TRBV7-2
CASRVDRGLNEKLFF
TGTGCCAGCAGGGTAGACAGGGGGCTGAATGAAAAACTGTTTTTT
>TRBD1|.|TRBJ1-1|TRBV27
CASSPDFHHTGTGGGEDTEAFF
TGTGCCAGCAGTCCAGACTTCCACCACACCGGGACAGGGGGCGGGGAGGACACTGAAGCTTTCTTT
>.|.|TRBJ1-4|TRBV19
CASTRPAGESEKLFF
TGTGCCAGTACCCGACCCGCAGGGGAGAGTGAAAAACTGTTTTTT
>.|.|TRBJ2-7|TRBV10-2
CASSELNYEQYF
TGCGCCAGCAGTGAGCTAAACTACGAGCAGTACTTC
>TRBD2|.|TRBJ2-2|TRBV5-1
CASHLAGNTGELFF
TGCGCCAGCCACCTAGCGGGTAACACCGGGGAGCTGTTTTTT
>.|.|TRBJ1-2|TRBV5-1
CASSLARSYGYTF
TGCGCCAGCAGCTTGGCCCGGAGCTATGGCTACACCTTC
>TRBD1|.|TRBJ1-6|TRBV29-1
CSVREGQRGSPLHF
TGCAGCGTGAGAGAGGGACAGCGAGGGTCACCCCTCCACTTT
>.|.|TRBJ1-2|TRBV9
CASSASPDRPYGYTF
TGTGCCAGCAGCGCCTCCCCCGACAGGCCCTATGGCTACACCTTC
>TRBD1|.|TRBJ2-2|TRBV5-1
CASTGGPNTGELFF
TGCGCCAGCACAGGGGGCCCGAACACCGGGGAGCTGTTTTTT
>.|.|TRBJ2-2|TRBV9
CASSVSGELFF
TGTGCCAGCAGCGTCTCCGGGGAGCTGTTTTTT
>.|.|TRBJ1-5|TRBV4-3
CASSQAQGQPQHF
TGCGCCAGCAGCCAGGCACAGGGTCAGCCCCAGCATTTT
>TRBD1|.|TRBJ1-2|TRBV5-6
CASSSQGRSGYTF
TGTGCCAGCAGCTCACAGGGGAGGTCGGGCTACACCTTC
>TRBD1|.|TRBJ2-3|TRBV2
CALPGQGGFTDTQYF
TGTGCCTTGCCGGGCCAAGGGGGCTTCACAGATACGCAGTATTTT
>.|.|TRBJ1-5|TRBV9
CASSARGVDQPQHF
TGTGCCAGCAGCGCCCGGGGGGTGGATCAGCCCCAGCATTTT
>.|.|TRBJ2-7|TRBV7-9
CASSSRDSPGVSYEQYF
TGTGCCAGCAGCTCGAGGGACTCCCCGGGTGTATCCTACGAGCAGTACTTC
>.|.|TRBJ1-1|TRBV6-5
CASSLQGPRTEAFF
TGTGCCAGCAGTCTACAGGGTCCCCGCACTGAAGCTTTCTTT
>.|.|TRBJ1-2|TRBV5-5
CASSPGRGAGDYGYTF
TGTGCCAGCAGCCCTGGCAGGGGAGCCGGAGACTATGGCTACACCTTC
>.|.|TRBJ1-3|TRBV4-2
CASSQDPNYSGNTIYF
TGTGCCAGCAGCCAAGATCCAAACTACTCTGGAAACACCATATATTTT
>.|once|TRBJ1-1|TRBV5-1
CASSLDPGLMNTEAFF
TGCGCCAGCAGCTTGGATCCAGGCCTCATGAACACTGAAGCTTTCTTT
>TRBD2|.|TRBJ2-1|TRBV28
CASSSIAGGPGEQFF
TGTGCCAGCAGTTCCATAGCGGGAGGGCCTGGTGAGCAGTTCTTC
>TRBD1|few|TRBJ2-7|TRBV10-3
CAISDRGGSYEQYF
TGTGCCATTTCAGACAGGGGCGGCTCCTACGAGCAGTACTTC
>.|.|TRBJ1-3|TRBV9
CASSVPNGKVYF
TGTGCCAGCAGCGTACCTAACGGGAAGGTATATTTT
>.|.|TRBJ2-3|TRBV2
CASTSSRDTQYF
TGTGCCAGCACCTCCTCGCGAGATACGCAGTATTTT
>TRBD1|.|TRBJ2-7|TRBV28
CASSLRQGSGEQYF
TGTGCCAGCAGTTTAAGACAGGGATCGGGCGAGCAGTACTTC
>.|.|TRBJ2-1|TRBV14
CASSQDRDLYNEQFF
TGTGCCAGCAGCCAAGATCGGGACTTGTACAATGAGCAGTTCTTC
>.|.|TRBJ2-7|TRBV11-2
CASSWGLGGSYEQYF
TGTGCCAGCAGCTGGGGGCTGGGTGGGTCCTACGAGCAGTACTTC
>.|.|TRBJ2-7|TRBV9
CASSVATGQGPGSYEQYF
TGTGCCAGCAGCGTAGCTACCGGGCAGGGCCCAGGCTCCTACGAGCAGTACTTC
>TRBD1|.|TRBJ1-4|TRBV7-8
CASSPDRGVRAKAEKLFF
TGTGCCAGCAGTCCCGACAGGGGTGTAAGGGCTAAAGCCGAAAAACTGTTTTTT
>.|.|TRBJ1-4|TRBV7-9
CASSLGEELFF
TGTGCCAGCAGCTTAGGGGAGGAACTGTTTTTT
>TRBD2|once|TRBJ2-7|TRBV4-1
CASSQAQSSGYYEQYF
TGCGCCAGCAGCCAAGCCCAATCTAGCGGGTACTACGAGCAGTACTTC
>TRBD1|once|TRBJ2-5|TRBV7-7
CASSTTGGLETQYF
TGTGCCAGCAGCACGACAGGGGGGTTAGAGACCCAGTACTTC
>.|.|TRBJ1-3|TRBV6-1
CASSALWSSGNTIYF
TGTGCCAGCAGTGCCCTATGGAGCTCTGGAAACACCATATATTTT
>.|.|TRBJ2-7|TRBV27
CASSFGRRDEQYF
TGTGCCAGCAGTTTTGGGCGGAGGGACGAGCAGTACTTC
>.|.|TRBJ1-2|TRBV25-1
CASSELALYGYTF
TGTGCCAGCAGTGAATTGGCCCTTTATGGCTACACCTTC
>.|.|TRBJ1-1|TRBV5-4
CASSRDTGGTEAFF
TGTGCCAGCAGCCGGGACACCGGAGGCACTGAAGCTTTCTTT
>TRBD2|.|TRBJ2-2|TRBV23-1
CASSQSASKVVTRRGGPGELFF
TGCGCCAGCAGTCAATCCGCCTCCAAGGTGGTGACTAGGCGGGGGGGCCCCGGGGAGCTGTTTTTT
>.|.|TRBJ1-5|TRBV6-1
CASSEAQNQPQHF
TGTGCCAGCAGTGAAGCCCAGAATCAGCCCCAGCATTTT